This T cell receptor (beta chain) was documented in a study of T cells in women clearing cervical HPV infection. Germline V gene sequence: CDR1 KGHSH, CDR2 LQKENI. This CDR3 comprises 15 residues. Generated by immunoSEQ multiplex PCR, the TCRdb table keeps only in-frame clones and is missing some. This repertoire includes some 20,000 clones. As regards this clone: Read sequence stops 3 residues before the CDR3 end, and the germline J gene provides the missing end.

The sample consisted of blood buffy coat. This chain links TRBV18 with TRBJ1-2, with 9 bases matching TRBD1. This TCR was sampled from a woman between 18 and 70 years old with a cervical HPV16 infection that either progressed to CIN3+ or cleared (not recorded which). CDR3 sequence: CATRPPGQGTTDYTF. The DNA read from the CDR3 is TGTGCCACCCGCCCGCCGGGACAGGGAACGACCGAC.